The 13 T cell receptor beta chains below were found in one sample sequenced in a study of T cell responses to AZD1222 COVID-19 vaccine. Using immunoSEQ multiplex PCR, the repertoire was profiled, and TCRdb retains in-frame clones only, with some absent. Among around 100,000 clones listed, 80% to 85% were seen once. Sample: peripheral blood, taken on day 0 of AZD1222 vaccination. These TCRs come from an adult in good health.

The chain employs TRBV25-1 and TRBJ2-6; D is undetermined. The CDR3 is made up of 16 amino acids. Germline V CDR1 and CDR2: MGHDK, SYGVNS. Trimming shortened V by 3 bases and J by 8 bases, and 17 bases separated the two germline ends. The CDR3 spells CASSEADGPLSNVLTF. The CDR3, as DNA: TGTGCCAGCAGTGAGGCTGACGGGCCTTTGTCCAACGTCCTGACTTTC.

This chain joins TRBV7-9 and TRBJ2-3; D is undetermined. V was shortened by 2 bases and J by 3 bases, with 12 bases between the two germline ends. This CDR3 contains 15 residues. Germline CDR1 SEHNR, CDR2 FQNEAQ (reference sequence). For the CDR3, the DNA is TGTGCCAGCAGCTTACGATGGTCACTGACAGATACGCAGTATTTT. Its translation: CASSLRWSLTDTQYF.

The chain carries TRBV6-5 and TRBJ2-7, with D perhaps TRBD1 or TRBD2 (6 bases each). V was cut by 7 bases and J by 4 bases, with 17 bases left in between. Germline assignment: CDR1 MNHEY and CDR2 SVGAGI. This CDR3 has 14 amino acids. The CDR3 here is CASTQRGAGYEQYF. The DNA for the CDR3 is TGTGCCAGCACCCAAAGGGGGGCGGGTTACGAGCAGTACTTC.

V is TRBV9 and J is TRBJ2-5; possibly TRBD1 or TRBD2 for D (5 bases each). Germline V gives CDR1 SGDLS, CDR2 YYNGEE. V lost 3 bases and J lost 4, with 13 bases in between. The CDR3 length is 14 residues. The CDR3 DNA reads TGTGCCAGCAGCGAGGGGCTAGCCAGAGAGACCCAGTACTTC. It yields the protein CASSEGLARETQYF. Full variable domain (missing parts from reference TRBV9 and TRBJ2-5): DSGVTQTPKHLITATGQRVTLRCSPRSGDLSVYWYQQSLDQGLQFLIQYYNGEERAKGNILERFSAQQFPDLHSELNLSSLELGDSALYFCASSEGLARETQYFGPGTRLLVL.

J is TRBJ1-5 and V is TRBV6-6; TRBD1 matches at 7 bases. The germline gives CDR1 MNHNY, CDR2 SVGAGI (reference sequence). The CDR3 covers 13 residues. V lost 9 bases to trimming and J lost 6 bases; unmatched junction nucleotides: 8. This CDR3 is CASSRQGTQPQHF. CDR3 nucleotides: TGTGCCAGTTCTCGACAGGGCACTCAGCCCCAGCATTTT.

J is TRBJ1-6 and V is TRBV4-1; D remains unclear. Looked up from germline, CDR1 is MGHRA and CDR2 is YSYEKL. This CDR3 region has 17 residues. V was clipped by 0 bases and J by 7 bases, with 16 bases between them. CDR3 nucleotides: TGCGCCAGCAGCCAAGAAGGCAGCAAGAACCTCAATTCACCCCTCCACTTT. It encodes CASSQEGSKNLNSPLHF.

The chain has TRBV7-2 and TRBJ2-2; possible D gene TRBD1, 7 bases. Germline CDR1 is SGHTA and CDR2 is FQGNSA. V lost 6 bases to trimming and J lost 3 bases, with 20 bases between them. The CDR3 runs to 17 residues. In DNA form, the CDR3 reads TGTGCCAGCAGAACCCCCCCAGGGGGGCAAGACACCGGGGAGCTGTTTTTT. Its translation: CASRTPPGGQDTGELFF.

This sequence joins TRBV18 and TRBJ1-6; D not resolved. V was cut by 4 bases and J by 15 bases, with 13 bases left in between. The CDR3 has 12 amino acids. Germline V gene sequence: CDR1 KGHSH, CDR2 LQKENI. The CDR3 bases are TGTGCCAGCTCACTGGGCCTTGGCGGCCTCCACTTT. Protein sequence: CASSLGLGGLHF.

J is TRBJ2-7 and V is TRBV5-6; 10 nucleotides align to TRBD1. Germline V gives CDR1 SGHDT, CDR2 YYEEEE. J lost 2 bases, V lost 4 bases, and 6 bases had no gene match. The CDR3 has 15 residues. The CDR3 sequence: CASSRPGQGTYEQYF. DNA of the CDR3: TGTGCCAGCAGCCGACCGGGACAGGGGACCTACGAGCAGTACTTC.

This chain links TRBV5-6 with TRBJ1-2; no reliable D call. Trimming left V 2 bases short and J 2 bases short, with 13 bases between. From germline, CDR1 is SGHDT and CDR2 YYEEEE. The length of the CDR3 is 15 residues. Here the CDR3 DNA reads TGTGCCAGCAGCTTCCTGCCCCTGCAGAACTATGGCTACACCTTC. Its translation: CASSFLPLQNYGYTF.

DNA for the CDR3: TGTGCCAGCTCACCACTACCGACCGCGACCGGCGGGGAGCTGTTTTTT. Encoded protein: CASSPLPTATGGELFF. The gene calls are TRBV18 and TRBJ2-2; D is uncertain. Germline V gene sequence: CDR1 KGHSH, CDR2 LQKENI. With 1 base removed from V and 7 bases from J, the gap between germline ends came to 16 bases. The CDR3 totals 16 residues.

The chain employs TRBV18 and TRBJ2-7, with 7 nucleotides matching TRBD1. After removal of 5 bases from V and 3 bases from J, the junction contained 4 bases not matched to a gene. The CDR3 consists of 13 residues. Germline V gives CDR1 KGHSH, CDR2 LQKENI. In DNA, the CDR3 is TGTGCCAGCTCAAAGGGGGCTAACTACGAGCAGTACTTC. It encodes CASSKGANYEQYF.

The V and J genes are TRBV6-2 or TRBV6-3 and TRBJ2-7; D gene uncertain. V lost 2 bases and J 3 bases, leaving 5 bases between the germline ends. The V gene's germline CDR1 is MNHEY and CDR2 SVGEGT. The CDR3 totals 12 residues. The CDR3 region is CASSYADYEQYF. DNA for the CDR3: TGTGCCAGCAGTTACGCGGACTACGAGCAGTACTTC.